This T cell receptor beta chain is from a study of technical replicates of blood from a handful of donors. The CDR3 sequence is 20 residues long. Germline values: CDR1 LNHDA, CDR2 SQIVND (reference sequence). V shed 6 bases, J shed 8 bases, and the junction held 24 bases outside the gene matches. Profiling relied on immunoSEQ multiplex PCR, and the TCRdb table lists in-frame clones only, not all of them. Among under 80,000 clones listed, around 97% were seen once. The source of this sequence is a human donor in good health. The sequenced sample consisted of T cells isolated from PBMCs. The chain links TRBV19 to TRBJ2-1, with 11 nucleotides matching TRBD2. DNA for the CDR3: TGTGCCAGTAGGGATGTAGCGGGAGGGCCCGGACAAGTACATTCGCATGAGCAGTTCTTC. Its protein product is CASRDVAGGPGQVHSHEQFF.